These 15 T cell receptor beta chains originate from one sample sequenced in a study of sequential checkpoint blockade in melanoma. The sample's treatment: randomized to nivolumab then ipilimumab (arm A) or the reverse (arm B). Clones were sequenced by immunoSEQ multiplex PCR, and TCRdb holds only the in-frame ones, with some missing. The repertoire holds about 21,000 clones, with around four fifths as singletons. Specimen: CD8+ T cells sorted from blood (inferred from file names), collected from a patient given nivolumab and ipilimumab in sequence. These receptors were collected from a human donor with melanoma.

The chain carries TRBV2 and TRBJ1-3; D not certain. With 4 bases removed from V and 8 bases from J, the gap between germline ends came to 15 bases. Germline V gives CDR1 SNHLY, CDR2 FYNNEI. This CDR3 has 14 amino acids. The CDR3 DNA reads as TGTGCCAGCAGTGGGGAGGGATTCGGAGACACCATATATTTT. Translated, it gives CASSGEGFGDTIYF.

This clone has just one count. The rearrangement links TRBV28 to TRBJ2-3; D remains ambiguous. V lost 8 bases, J lost 10 bases, and 13 bases lay in between. The CDR3 is made up of 11 amino acids. CDR1 MDHEN and CDR2 SYDVKM come from the germline V gene. This CDR3 reads CASYNHGSQYF. DNA of the CDR3: TGTGCCAGCTATAATCACGGTTCGCAGTATTTT.

The chain uses TRBV10-1 and TRBJ2-7; weak D call: TRBD2 (6 bases). V lost 4 bases and J lost 0, with 16 bases in between. This CDR3 is 16 amino acids long. Germline V gene lookup returns CDR1 WNHNN and CDR2 SYGVQD (reference sequence). The DNA for the CDR3 is TGCGCCAGCAGTGGTGGGGGACTCCTCGGCTCCTACGAGCAGTACTTC. Amino acid sequence: CASSGGGLLGSYEQYF.

This clone was detected only a few times. The gene calls are TRBV4-3 and TRBJ2-2; no clear D gene. The germline V gene encodes CDR1 LGHNA and CDR2 YSLEER. With 0 bases removed from V and 3 bases from J, the gap between germline ends came to 17 bases. The CDR3 totals 18 residues. Written as DNA, the CDR3 is TGCGCCAGCAGCCAAGAGGGCCCATACGACGTGGACACCGGGGAGCTGTTTTTT. Translated: CASSQEGPYDVDTGELFF.

This clone appeared a few times. The rearrangement uses TRBV6-5 and TRBJ2-7; D is uncertain. The CDR3 is made up of 12 amino acids. CDR1 and CDR2 from the germline V gene are MNHEY and SVGAGI. Trimming took 6 bases from V and 4 from J, leaving 10 bases between them. Written as DNA, the CDR3 is TGTGCCAGCAGCCCGCACCGGTACGAGCAGTACTTC. Translating gives CASSPHRYEQYF.

This chain uses TRBV7-6 with TRBJ1-2; 8 nucleotides match TRBD1. CDR3 length: 16 amino acids. Germline loops: CDR1 SGHVS, CDR2 FNYEAQ. V lost 1 base to trimming and J lost 5 bases; unmatched junction nucleotides: 9. As DNA, the CDR3 is TGTGCCAGCAGCTTAGATCCAGGGGGCTTGGGTTATGGCTACACCTTC. Residues: CASSLDPGGLGYGYTF.

The chain links TRBV4-2 to TRBJ2-4; 8 bases fit TRBD2. The germline V gene encodes CDR1 LGHNA and CDR2 YNFKEQ. The CDR3 length is 16 residues. V shed 2 bases, J shed 1 base, and the junction held 4 bases outside the gene matches. CDR3 residues: CASSQYGGGAKNIQYF. CDR3 sequence (DNA): TGTGCCAGCAGCCAATATGGCGGGGGGGCCAAAAACATTCAGTACTTC.

V is TRBV4-3 and J is TRBJ2-3; tentative D call: TRBD2 (5 bases). V lost 4 bases to trimming and J lost 3 bases, with 17 bases between them. CDR3 size: 16 residues. Germline V lookup: CDR1 LGHNA, CDR2 YSLEER. CDR3 protein: CASSPRIGERTDTQYF. CDR3 bases: TGCGCCAGCAGCCCTCGGATCGGGGAGAGGACAGATACGCAGTATTTT.

The CDR3 DNA sequence: TGTGCCAGTAAGGCTGGGACAGACTATAGCAATCAGCCCCAGCATTTT. Its translation is CASKAGTDYSNQPQHF. The chain couples TRBV28 to TRBJ1-5, with 7 bases lining up with TRBD1. The CDR3 has 16 residues. Germline V lookup: CDR1 MDHEN, CDR2 SYDVKM. J was trimmed by 0 bases and V by 9 bases; bases with no gene match: 11.

A few counts support this clone. The V call is TRBV5-5, the J call TRBJ2-7; TRBD1 aligns across 7 bases. J was trimmed by 2 bases and V by 2 bases; bases with no gene match: 4. The CDR3 runs to 14 residues. Germline V gene data show CDR1 as SGHKS and CDR2 as YYEKEE (reference sequence). CDR3 bases: TGTGCCAGCAGCTTACAGGGGACAACCTACGAGCAGTACTTC. Translated: CASSLQGTTYEQYF.

The sample holds one count of this clone. The V gene is TRBV4-3, the J gene TRBJ2-5; D possibly corresponds to TRBD2 (6 bases). The V gene's germline CDR1 is LGHNA and CDR2 YSLEER. Trimming left V 0 bases short and J 3 bases short, with 11 bases between. The CDR3 extends over 15 amino acids. The CDR3 spells CASSQDSSVKETQYF. The CDR3 region has the DNA TGCGCCAGCAGCCAAGATTCTAGCGTAAAAGAGACCCAGTACTTC.

This chain connects TRBV6-5 to TRBJ1-4; 11 nucleotides align to TRBD1. After removal of 6 bases from V and 7 bases from J, the junction contained 4 bases not matched to a gene. This CDR3 is 14 amino acids long. The V gene's germline CDR1 is MNHEY and CDR2 SVGAGI. CDR3 bases: TGTGCCAGCAGCGCCGGGACAGGGGGTGAAAAACTGTTTTTT. It codes for CASSAGTGGEKLFF.

This clone was seen just once. The gene calls are TRBV2 and TRBJ2-3, with D maybe TRBD2 (6 bases). V shed 2 bases and J shed 1 base, with 10 bases lying between them. Germline V gene sequence: CDR1 SNHLY, CDR2 FYNNEI. The CDR3 is 15 residues long. CDR3 in amino acids: CASSERGFGTDTQYF. CDR3 DNA sequence: TGTGCCAGCAGTGAACGGGGGTTTGGCACAGATACGCAGTATTTT.

This chain connects TRBV15 to TRBJ1-5; 11 bases fit TRBD1. The CDR3 contains 16 residues. J gave up 3 bases and V 4 bases, and 5 bases lay outside the gene matches. In germline, CDR1 is LNHNV, CDR2 YYDKDF (reference sequence). Written as DNA, the CDR3 is TGTGCCACCAGCACCAAGGACAGGGGGCTCAATCAGCCCCAGCATTTT. Translated: CATSTKDRGLNQPQHF. Combining the CDR3 with reference TRBV15 and TRBJ1-5 gives the whole variable domain DAMVIQNPRYQVTQFGKPVTLSCSQTLNHNVMYWYQQKSSQAPKLLFHYYDKDFNNEADTPDNFQSRRPNTSFCFLDIRSPGLGDTAMYLCATSTKDRGLNQPQHFGDGTRLSIL.

The sample holds a few counts of this clone. The chain recombines TRBV19 with TRBJ2-7, with TRBD1 matching 8 bases. The V segment lost 4 bases and the J segment 6 bases; nucleotides outside the gene matches: 14. The CDR3 runs to 16 residues. From germline, CDR1 is LNHDA and CDR2 SQIVND (reference sequence). CDR3: CASSTSPDRALPEQYF. The CDR3 DNA is TGTGCCAGTAGTACCTCGCCGGACAGGGCCCTACCCGAGCAGTACTTC.